These T cell receptor beta chains were read from a single sample in a study of T cells in localized non-small cell lung cancer. Assay used: immunoSEQ multiplex PCR; TCRdb lists only in-frame clones, some missing. The sample yields about 2,200 clones, 30% to 40% seen once. The sequencing here drew on lung tumor tissue, taken before any cancer treatment. These receptors originate from a female donor older than 55 with stage I lung adenocarcinoma. Each CDR3 is given without its conserved first and last residue. Rows give clone size only sometimes, using once, few, many, or a class for an expanded clone.

v_gene	abundance	len	j_gene	CDR3aa
TRBV6-8	NA	13	TRBJ1-3	ATWGTGNSGNTIY
TRBV29-1	few	14	TRBJ2-1	SVEDTTGRTEMKQF
TRBV6-8	few	12	TRBJ2-7	ASSDSGQPYEQY
TRBV29-1	NA	14	TRBJ2-7	SVSVGAGMSPYEQY
TRBV6-8	medium-sized	11	TRBJ1-1	ASLDRPNTEAF
TRBV9	NA	16	TRBJ1-1	ASSATGTGGAFDTEAF
TRBV6-8	NA	10	TRBJ1-2	ASSYGRDGYT
TRBV30	NA	9	TRBJ1-4	AWSESEKLF
TRBV6-7	NA	14	TRBJ2-5	ASRSTSRTYQETQY
TRBV28	NA	10	TRBJ2-3	ASSSGPDTQY
TRBV11-3	few	12	TRBJ1-4	ASSVAAANEKLF
TRBV30	NA	11	TRBJ1-1	AWGQGLNTEAF
TRBV18	few	12	TRBJ2-2	ASSPDRVHGELF
TRBV28	NA	14	TRBJ2-5	ASRLGTGGNQETQY
TRBV29-1	NA	10	TRBJ2-3	GGRGGTDTQY
TRBV25-1	NA	10	TRBJ2-2	ASSEQRGELF
TRBV6-8	few	13	TRBJ2-1	ASSDGLAGGVEQF
TRBV6-8	few	15	TRBJ1-1	ASSYSTLTPLNTEAF
TRBV6-7	few	11	TRBJ1-1	ASSAGTNTEAF
TRBV15	NA	17	TRBJ2-5	ATSRKLGLAGSYQETQY
TRBV10-3	NA	14	TRBJ2-1	AISESAGGRDNEQF
TRBV18	few	11	TRBJ1-5	ASSPSGNQPQH
TRBV19	once	13	TRBJ1-4	ASSLQGKVNEKLF
TRBV19	NA	16	TRBJ1-2	ASSIDGSAGASNYGYT
TRBV11-3	NA	13	TRBJ1-2	ASSLGPQSNYGYT
TRBV6-7	few	12	TRBJ1-6	ASSEPYLNSPLH
TRBV10-2	NA	12	TRBJ2-7	ASSDGRGPHEQY
TRBV9	few	14	TRBJ1-1	ASSVLDGSVNTEAF
TRBV15	NA	13	TRBJ2-1	ATSRGQGPYNEQF
TRBV25-1	NA	12	TRBJ2-5	ASRHGGQQETQY
TRBV14	NA	15	TRBJ2-2	ASSSLPGGASTGELF
TRBV28	NA	12	TRBJ2-1	ASSLHPFIGEQF
TRBV23-1	NA	12	TRBJ1-4	ASSQVVGDEKLF
TRBV29-1	NA	12	TRBJ1-1	SVARPGTHTEAF
TRBV29-1	NA	10	TRBJ2-7	SDRDRKYEQY
TRBV4-1	few	14	TRBJ1-2	ASSQARDRGSYGYT
TRBV6-4	NA	10	TRBJ2-2	ASSGVTGELF
TRBV11-3	medium-sized	13	TRBJ1-4	ASSPSGGVGEKLF
TRBV30	NA	12	TRBJ1-2	AWSVRDSRLGYT
TRBV18	NA	10	TRBJ1-2	ASSPEIYGYT
TRBV11-3	few	14	TRBJ2-7	ASSRRPGHLSYEQY
TRBV6-8	medium-sized	13	TRBJ2-1	ASNINPDRLNEQF